This T cell receptor beta chain was obtained from a study of blood T cell repertoires in COVID-19. Sequencing used immunoSEQ multiplex PCR; TCRdb keeps in-frame clones, though not all of them. Among over 150,000 clones listed, more than 80% were seen once. CDR1 and CDR2 (germline): SGHTA, FQGNSA. V lost 6 bases, J lost 11 bases, and 7 bases lay in between. The CDR3 covers 9 residues. The sequencing input was PBMCs or T cells enriched from blood (not recorded which). The receptor was derived from a man aged 35-49 years who had recovered from COVID-19. J is TRBJ1-1 and V is TRBV7-2; D is uncertain. CDR3 residues: CASRREAFF. CDR3 nucleotides: TGTGCCAGCAGAAGGGAGGCTTTCTTT.